The rows below give T cell receptor beta chains drawn from one sample of a study of breast tumors, draining lymph nodes, adjacent tissues. TCRdb reprocessed the multiplex PCR reads via MiXCR and lists one record per CDR3 protein. The data show around 150,000 distinct CDR3 sequences, with approximately 20% seen just once and around 2.7% held by the top ten. The sample was axillary lymph node tissue. All receptors derive from a female donor with breast cancer. Some clones in this sample may be carry-over from other donors' samples. CDR3s include the opening cysteine and the closing phenylalanine or tryptophan. Each record gives: CDR3 protein, CDR3 DNA, D gene, clone size, J gene, V gene. D genes are given only for firm matches. A clone size is listed for some rows: how often the clone was seen (once, few, many), or a class if it is expanded.

CASSEATGGNYGYTF | TGTGCCAGCAGTGAAGCAACAGGGGGAAACTATGGCTACACCTTC | TRBD1 | few | TRBJ1-2 | TRBV25-1
CASSQDVFLSEKLFF | TGTGCCAGCAGCCAAGATGTCTTCCTGTCTGAAAAACTGTTTTTT | . | many | TRBJ1-4 | TRBV3-1
CASSSGQSSYEQYF | TGTGCCAGCTCCTCTGGGCAAAGCTCCTACGAGCAGTACTTC | . | many | TRBJ2-7 | TRBV2
CASSQQGATNEKLFF | TGTGCCAGCTCACAACAGGGGGCGACTAATGAAAAACTGTTTTTT | TRBD1 | few | TRBJ1-4 | TRBV18
CASSLYGSDEQFF | TGTGCCAGCAGTTTATACGGAAGCGATGAGCAGTTCTTC | . | . | TRBJ2-1 | TRBV27
CASSRSSDTQYF | TGTGCCAGCAGCCGATCGTCAGATACGCAGTATTTT | . | many | TRBJ2-3 | TRBV5-4
CASSRYRDYEQYF | TGTGCCAGCAGCAGATACAGGGACTACGAGCAGTACTTC | . | many | TRBJ2-7 | TRBV7-2
CASSSGVYGYTF | TGTGCCAGCAGTTCGGGGGTCTATGGCTACACCTTC | . | . | TRBJ1-2 | TRBV28
CASSQDLAREQFF | TGTGCCAGCAGCCAAGACCTAGCGAGAGAGCAGTTCTTC | . | many | TRBJ2-1 | TRBV14
CASSSAGVRYNEQFF | TGTGCCAGCAGCTCTGCGGGAGTAAGGTACAATGAGCAGTTCTTC | TRBD2 | many | TRBJ2-1 | TRBV2
CSVAQGNQETQYF | TGCAGCGTCGCACAGGGGAACCAAGAGACCCAGTACTTC | TRBD1 | many | TRBJ2-5 | TRBV29-1
CASSPHSGANVLTF | TGTGCCAGCAGCCCCCACTCTGGGGCCAACGTCCTGACTTTC | . | few | TRBJ2-6 | TRBV3-1
CASSVGHGSSTDTQYF | TGTGCCAGCAGCGTAGGTCACGGGAGTTCGACAGATACGCAGTATTTT | . | many | TRBJ2-3 | TRBV9
CASSLEQGANEQYF | TGCGCCAGCAGCTTGGAACAGGGGGCTAACGAGCAGTACTTC | TRBD1 | many | TRBJ2-7 | TRBV5-1